This T cell receptor (beta chain) derives from a study of vaccination and CD4 T cells after COVID-19. Once obtained from cultured CD4+ T cells, the DNA was sequenced using the Oncomine TCR Beta short-read assay. Cultured CD4+ T cells were the source of extracted genomic DNA. One entry per CDR3 protein results from TCRdb running MiXCR on the PCR reads. The sample includes roughly 5,300 distinct CDR3 sequences, under 40% of them seen just once. Treatment of the sample: approximately 10-day PBMC culture with coronavirus spike peptide pools or control peptides (ViraFEST assay). Unexposed donor CD4+ T cells predated the COVID-19 pandemic, collected 2011-2018. The CDR3 length is 15 residues. CDR1 SEHNR and CDR2 FQNEAQ come from the germline V gene (reference sequence). V trimming: 1 base; J trimming: 1 base; junction bases outside the gene matches: 2. This clonotype occurred once. Its antigen is undetermined.

Regarding the study as a whole: Within the convalescent patients, spike mono-reactivity was found in 304 of 307 vaccine-specific clones.

The sequencing sample was made of CD4+ T cells from blood, cultured in vitro. This receptor was identified in a human donor in good health. This chain connects TRBV7-9 to TRBJ2-3; TRBD2 matches 7 bases. CDR3 loop: CASSLVAGGTDTQYF. The CDR3 DNA reads TGTGCCAGCAGCTTAGTTGCGGGGGGCACAGATACGCAGTATTTT. Together with reference TRBV7-9 and TRBJ2-3, the CDR3 gives the full variable domain: DTGVSQNPRHKITKRGQNVTFRCDPISEHNRLYWYRQTLGQGPEFLTYFQNEAQLEKSRLLSDRFSAERPKGSFSTLEIQRTEQGDSAMYLCASSLVAGGTDTQYFGPGTRLTVL.